This T cell receptor beta chain was found in a study of blood T cell repertoires in COVID-19. CDR1 is LGHDT and CDR2 is YNNKEL in the germline V gene (reference sequence). J gave up 2 bases and V 4 bases, and 6 bases lay outside the gene matches. This CDR3 contains 16 residues. Assay: immunoSEQ multiplex PCR; the TCRdb copy retains only in-frame clones and omits some. The data hold over 200,000 clones, with approximately 89% observed a single time. Researchers sorted participants into cohorts using their self-reported clinical history. This TCR derives from a woman in her 30s who had been exposed to COVID-19. The V call is TRBV3-1 (or the pseudogene TRBV3-2), the J call TRBJ2-2; 8 nucleotides line up with TRBD2. The sequencing sample was made of PBMCs or T cells enriched from blood (not recorded which). The CDR3 sequence: CASSRMTSANTGELFF. The CDR3 nucleotides read TGTGCCAGCAGCCGCATGACTAGCGCAAACACCGGGGAGCTGTTTTTT.